The clone carrying this TCR beta chain was seen once. Authors' processing steps: Quantification of nucleated cells was approximated via reference gene primer amplification. TCRdb keeps only in-frame clones here, not all; method: immunoSEQ multiplex PCR. V, J and clone size are taken as reported in that table, and D and trimming were inferred from the DNA itself. The table shows 200,000 to 250,000 clones, with 80% to 90% occurring only once. This entry is derived from a study of blood T cell repertoires in COVID-19. Looking at the study overall: Acute-phase and convalescent COVID-19 samples originated in the United States, Italy and Spain. T cells, B-cell-depleted T cells, or PBMCs supplied cDNA or gDNA.

Germline-derived CDR1 and CDR2 are LNHDA and SQIVND (reference sequence). Deletions cut 3 bases from V and 0 bases from J, with 15 bases between. This CDR3 contains 17 residues. The chain employs TRBV19 and TRBJ1-5; no clear D. Input material: peripheral blood. This receptor was obtained from a man aged 18 to 35 with active or convalescent COVID-19. CDR3 DNA sequence: TGTGCCAGTAGTATTTGGGCAGCCGACTATAGCAATCAGCCCCAGCATTTT. Translating gives CASSIWAADYSNQPQHF. Looking up the rest from reference TRBV19 and TRBJ1-5 gives the full variable domain: DGGITQSPKYLFRKEGQNVTLSCEQNLNHDAMYWYRQDPGQGLRLIYYSQIVNDFQKGDIAEGYSVSREKKESFPLTVTSAQKNPTAFYLCASSIWAADYSNQPQHFGDGTRLSIL.